These 20 T cell receptor beta chains were all obtained from the same sample, sequenced in a study of T cells expressing NK-cell markers. TCRdb reanalyzed the 5' RACE reads and collapses them to one entry per CDR3 protein, without DNA. This repertoire comprises 350,000 to 400,000 distinct CDR3 sequences; its ten largest clones make up about 10%. Sequences were obtained from blood T cells: a sorted CD56 or NKG2C T cell subset, CD4+ or CD8+ T cells, or bulk PBMC T cells (not recorded which). These receptors were collected from a woman aged 50 to 60 in good health.

The genes are TRBV12-3 or TRBV12-4 and TRBJ1-6. The CDR3 loop spans 15 amino acids. The chain's CDR3 is CASSLGQPAGSPLHF.

The gene calls are TRBV12-3 or TRBV12-4 and TRBJ2-2; TCRdb proposes TRBD2, but this gene call is untestable without DNA. The CDR3 loop spans 15 amino acids. The CDR3 sequence: CASRLAGTLTGELFF.

The chain carries TRBV25-1 and TRBJ2-2. Germline V gene lookup returns CDR1 MGHDK and CDR2 SYGVNS. The CDR3 loop spans 13 amino acids. The CDR3 region is CASSLRQTGELFF.

The chain carries TRBV12-3 or TRBV12-4 and TRBJ2-3; TCRdb designates TRBD2, a call that cannot be tested without DNA. The CDR3 extends over 15 amino acids. The CDR3 reads CASTQASGATDTQYF.

The gene calls are TRBV30 and TRBJ2-3; TCRdb's assignment of TRBD2 cannot be checked, as there is no DNA. This CDR3 spans 13 amino acids. CDR1 is GTSNPN, CDR2 SVGIG, per germline (reference sequence). CDR3 sequence: CAWSGGVTDTQYF.

The gene calls are TRBV12-3 or TRBV12-4 and TRBJ2-7. This CDR3 has 12 residues. CDR3 sequence reads: CASSFAGHEQYF.

The chain combines TRBV11-1 with TRBJ2-4; the TCRdb D gene call, TRBD1, has no DNA to confirm it. CDR3 length: 14 amino acids. CDR1 is SGHAT and CDR2 is FQDESV in the germline V gene (reference sequence). CDR3 loop: CASSPRGAKNIQYF.

J is TRBJ1-3 and V is TRBV6-1. This CDR3 is built from 13 residues. Germline CDR1 reads MNHNS; CDR2 reads SASEGT. This chain's CDR3 is CASKERPGNTIYF.

The chain carries TRBV9 and TRBJ1-5. The CDR3 sequence is 15 residues long. The germline V gene encodes CDR1 SGDLS and CDR2 YYNGEE. CDR3 region: CASSVSTDSNQPQHF.

The chain carries TRBV12-3 or TRBV12-4 and TRBJ2-7. The CDR3 is made up of 11 amino acids. The CDR3 sequence is CASSLVAEQYF.

The rearrangement joins TRBV20-1 to TRBJ1-1; there is no DNA to check the TCRdb D call of TRBD1. The CDR3 spans 13 residues. Germline values: CDR1 DFQATT, CDR2 SNEGSKA (reference sequence). CDR3 loop: CSARDPRGTEAFF.

The chain joins TRBV9 to TRBJ2-1. The germline CDR1 and CDR2 sequences are SGDLS and YYNGEE. The CDR3 length is 13 residues. Here the CDR3 reads CASSRLARDEQFF.

V is TRBV7-9 and J is TRBJ2-3; TCRdb outputs TRBD1, but without DNA this stays unchecked. Germline V gene sequence: CDR1 SEHNR, CDR2 FQNEAQ (reference sequence). CDR3 length equals 15 residues. The CDR3 is CASSSFTGIADTQYF.

The chain is built from TRBV15 and TRBJ2-7; as DNA is missing, the TRBD1 call by TCRdb cannot be tested. Germline-derived CDR1 and CDR2 are LNHNV and YYDKDF (reference sequence). The CDR3 length is 15 residues. The CDR3 spells CATSPQGQVAYEQYF.

The V gene is TRBV9, the J gene TRBJ1-1; TCRdb proposes TRBD1, but this gene call is untestable without DNA. This CDR3 has 15 residues. The germline gives CDR1 SGDLS, CDR2 YYNGEE. CDR3 amino acids: CASSVDGGRVTEAFF. Using reference TRBV9 and TRBJ1-1 for the parts outside the CDR3, the full variable domain is DSGVTQTPKHLITATGQRVTLRCSPRSGDLSVYWYQQSLDQGLQFLIQYYNGEERAKGNILERFSAQQFPDLHSELNLSSLELGDSALYFCASSVDGGRVTEAFFGQGTRLTVV.

The chain links TRBV4-1 to TRBJ2-7; TCRdb gives TRBD2 as the D gene, but with no DNA this cannot be confirmed. This CDR3 is 15 amino acids long. CDR1 and CDR2 (germline): MGHRA, YSYEKL. CDR3 sequence: CASSPQLAGLYEQYF.

J is TRBJ2-5 and V is TRBV6-2 or TRBV6-3. CDR3 length: 11 amino acids. The germline gives CDR1 MNHEY, CDR2 SVGEGT. The chain's CDR3 is CASSYSSTQYF.

The chain employs TRBV21-1 and TRBJ2-7; no DNA is available, so the TRBD1 call from TCRdb remains unchecked. TRBV21-1 is classified as a pseudogene. The CDR3 has 16 residues. The CDR3 here is CASSKAGGAQGAEQYF.

The CDR3 is CATSRAAGRVFWQFF. The chain carries TRBV15 and TRBJ2-1; the TRBD2 assignment by TCRdb is unverifiable without DNA. CDR3 size: 15 residues. Germline CDR1 LNHNV, CDR2 YYDKDF (reference sequence). The complete variable domain, with remaining parts taken from reference TRBV15 and TRBJ2-1, reads DAMVIQNPRYQVTQFGKPVTLSCSQTLNHNVMYWYQQKSSQAPKLLFHYYDKDFNNEADTPDNFQSRRPNTSFCFLDIRSPGLGDTAMYLCATSRAAGRVFWQFFGPGTRLTVL.

The chain combines TRBV10-3 with TRBJ2-5; lacking DNA, the TRBD2 call made by TCRdb goes unchecked. Germline V gene data show CDR1 as ENHRY and CDR2 as SYGVKD. CDR3 length: 18 residues. The CDR3 sequence is CAISAWRNREGYQETQYF.